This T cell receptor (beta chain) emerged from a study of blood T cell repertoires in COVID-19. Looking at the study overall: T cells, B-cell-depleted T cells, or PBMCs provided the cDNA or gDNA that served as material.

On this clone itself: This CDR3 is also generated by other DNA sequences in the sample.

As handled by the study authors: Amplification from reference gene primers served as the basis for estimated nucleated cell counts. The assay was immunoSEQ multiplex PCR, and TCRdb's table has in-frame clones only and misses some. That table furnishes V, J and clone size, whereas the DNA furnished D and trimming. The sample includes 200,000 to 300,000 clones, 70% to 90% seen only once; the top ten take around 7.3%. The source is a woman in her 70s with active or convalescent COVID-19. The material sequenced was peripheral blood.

For the CDR3, the DNA is TGTGCCAGCAGTTACGGGCAGGCTGGGGCCAACGTCCTGACTTTC. Its translation is CASSYGQAGANVLTF. This chain joins TRBV6-6 and TRBJ2-6; D gene ambiguous. Trimming stripped 2 bases from V and 2 bases from J, with 7 bases between. The CDR3 is 15 residues long. Germline lookup yields CDR1 MNHNY and CDR2 SVGAGI (reference sequence).